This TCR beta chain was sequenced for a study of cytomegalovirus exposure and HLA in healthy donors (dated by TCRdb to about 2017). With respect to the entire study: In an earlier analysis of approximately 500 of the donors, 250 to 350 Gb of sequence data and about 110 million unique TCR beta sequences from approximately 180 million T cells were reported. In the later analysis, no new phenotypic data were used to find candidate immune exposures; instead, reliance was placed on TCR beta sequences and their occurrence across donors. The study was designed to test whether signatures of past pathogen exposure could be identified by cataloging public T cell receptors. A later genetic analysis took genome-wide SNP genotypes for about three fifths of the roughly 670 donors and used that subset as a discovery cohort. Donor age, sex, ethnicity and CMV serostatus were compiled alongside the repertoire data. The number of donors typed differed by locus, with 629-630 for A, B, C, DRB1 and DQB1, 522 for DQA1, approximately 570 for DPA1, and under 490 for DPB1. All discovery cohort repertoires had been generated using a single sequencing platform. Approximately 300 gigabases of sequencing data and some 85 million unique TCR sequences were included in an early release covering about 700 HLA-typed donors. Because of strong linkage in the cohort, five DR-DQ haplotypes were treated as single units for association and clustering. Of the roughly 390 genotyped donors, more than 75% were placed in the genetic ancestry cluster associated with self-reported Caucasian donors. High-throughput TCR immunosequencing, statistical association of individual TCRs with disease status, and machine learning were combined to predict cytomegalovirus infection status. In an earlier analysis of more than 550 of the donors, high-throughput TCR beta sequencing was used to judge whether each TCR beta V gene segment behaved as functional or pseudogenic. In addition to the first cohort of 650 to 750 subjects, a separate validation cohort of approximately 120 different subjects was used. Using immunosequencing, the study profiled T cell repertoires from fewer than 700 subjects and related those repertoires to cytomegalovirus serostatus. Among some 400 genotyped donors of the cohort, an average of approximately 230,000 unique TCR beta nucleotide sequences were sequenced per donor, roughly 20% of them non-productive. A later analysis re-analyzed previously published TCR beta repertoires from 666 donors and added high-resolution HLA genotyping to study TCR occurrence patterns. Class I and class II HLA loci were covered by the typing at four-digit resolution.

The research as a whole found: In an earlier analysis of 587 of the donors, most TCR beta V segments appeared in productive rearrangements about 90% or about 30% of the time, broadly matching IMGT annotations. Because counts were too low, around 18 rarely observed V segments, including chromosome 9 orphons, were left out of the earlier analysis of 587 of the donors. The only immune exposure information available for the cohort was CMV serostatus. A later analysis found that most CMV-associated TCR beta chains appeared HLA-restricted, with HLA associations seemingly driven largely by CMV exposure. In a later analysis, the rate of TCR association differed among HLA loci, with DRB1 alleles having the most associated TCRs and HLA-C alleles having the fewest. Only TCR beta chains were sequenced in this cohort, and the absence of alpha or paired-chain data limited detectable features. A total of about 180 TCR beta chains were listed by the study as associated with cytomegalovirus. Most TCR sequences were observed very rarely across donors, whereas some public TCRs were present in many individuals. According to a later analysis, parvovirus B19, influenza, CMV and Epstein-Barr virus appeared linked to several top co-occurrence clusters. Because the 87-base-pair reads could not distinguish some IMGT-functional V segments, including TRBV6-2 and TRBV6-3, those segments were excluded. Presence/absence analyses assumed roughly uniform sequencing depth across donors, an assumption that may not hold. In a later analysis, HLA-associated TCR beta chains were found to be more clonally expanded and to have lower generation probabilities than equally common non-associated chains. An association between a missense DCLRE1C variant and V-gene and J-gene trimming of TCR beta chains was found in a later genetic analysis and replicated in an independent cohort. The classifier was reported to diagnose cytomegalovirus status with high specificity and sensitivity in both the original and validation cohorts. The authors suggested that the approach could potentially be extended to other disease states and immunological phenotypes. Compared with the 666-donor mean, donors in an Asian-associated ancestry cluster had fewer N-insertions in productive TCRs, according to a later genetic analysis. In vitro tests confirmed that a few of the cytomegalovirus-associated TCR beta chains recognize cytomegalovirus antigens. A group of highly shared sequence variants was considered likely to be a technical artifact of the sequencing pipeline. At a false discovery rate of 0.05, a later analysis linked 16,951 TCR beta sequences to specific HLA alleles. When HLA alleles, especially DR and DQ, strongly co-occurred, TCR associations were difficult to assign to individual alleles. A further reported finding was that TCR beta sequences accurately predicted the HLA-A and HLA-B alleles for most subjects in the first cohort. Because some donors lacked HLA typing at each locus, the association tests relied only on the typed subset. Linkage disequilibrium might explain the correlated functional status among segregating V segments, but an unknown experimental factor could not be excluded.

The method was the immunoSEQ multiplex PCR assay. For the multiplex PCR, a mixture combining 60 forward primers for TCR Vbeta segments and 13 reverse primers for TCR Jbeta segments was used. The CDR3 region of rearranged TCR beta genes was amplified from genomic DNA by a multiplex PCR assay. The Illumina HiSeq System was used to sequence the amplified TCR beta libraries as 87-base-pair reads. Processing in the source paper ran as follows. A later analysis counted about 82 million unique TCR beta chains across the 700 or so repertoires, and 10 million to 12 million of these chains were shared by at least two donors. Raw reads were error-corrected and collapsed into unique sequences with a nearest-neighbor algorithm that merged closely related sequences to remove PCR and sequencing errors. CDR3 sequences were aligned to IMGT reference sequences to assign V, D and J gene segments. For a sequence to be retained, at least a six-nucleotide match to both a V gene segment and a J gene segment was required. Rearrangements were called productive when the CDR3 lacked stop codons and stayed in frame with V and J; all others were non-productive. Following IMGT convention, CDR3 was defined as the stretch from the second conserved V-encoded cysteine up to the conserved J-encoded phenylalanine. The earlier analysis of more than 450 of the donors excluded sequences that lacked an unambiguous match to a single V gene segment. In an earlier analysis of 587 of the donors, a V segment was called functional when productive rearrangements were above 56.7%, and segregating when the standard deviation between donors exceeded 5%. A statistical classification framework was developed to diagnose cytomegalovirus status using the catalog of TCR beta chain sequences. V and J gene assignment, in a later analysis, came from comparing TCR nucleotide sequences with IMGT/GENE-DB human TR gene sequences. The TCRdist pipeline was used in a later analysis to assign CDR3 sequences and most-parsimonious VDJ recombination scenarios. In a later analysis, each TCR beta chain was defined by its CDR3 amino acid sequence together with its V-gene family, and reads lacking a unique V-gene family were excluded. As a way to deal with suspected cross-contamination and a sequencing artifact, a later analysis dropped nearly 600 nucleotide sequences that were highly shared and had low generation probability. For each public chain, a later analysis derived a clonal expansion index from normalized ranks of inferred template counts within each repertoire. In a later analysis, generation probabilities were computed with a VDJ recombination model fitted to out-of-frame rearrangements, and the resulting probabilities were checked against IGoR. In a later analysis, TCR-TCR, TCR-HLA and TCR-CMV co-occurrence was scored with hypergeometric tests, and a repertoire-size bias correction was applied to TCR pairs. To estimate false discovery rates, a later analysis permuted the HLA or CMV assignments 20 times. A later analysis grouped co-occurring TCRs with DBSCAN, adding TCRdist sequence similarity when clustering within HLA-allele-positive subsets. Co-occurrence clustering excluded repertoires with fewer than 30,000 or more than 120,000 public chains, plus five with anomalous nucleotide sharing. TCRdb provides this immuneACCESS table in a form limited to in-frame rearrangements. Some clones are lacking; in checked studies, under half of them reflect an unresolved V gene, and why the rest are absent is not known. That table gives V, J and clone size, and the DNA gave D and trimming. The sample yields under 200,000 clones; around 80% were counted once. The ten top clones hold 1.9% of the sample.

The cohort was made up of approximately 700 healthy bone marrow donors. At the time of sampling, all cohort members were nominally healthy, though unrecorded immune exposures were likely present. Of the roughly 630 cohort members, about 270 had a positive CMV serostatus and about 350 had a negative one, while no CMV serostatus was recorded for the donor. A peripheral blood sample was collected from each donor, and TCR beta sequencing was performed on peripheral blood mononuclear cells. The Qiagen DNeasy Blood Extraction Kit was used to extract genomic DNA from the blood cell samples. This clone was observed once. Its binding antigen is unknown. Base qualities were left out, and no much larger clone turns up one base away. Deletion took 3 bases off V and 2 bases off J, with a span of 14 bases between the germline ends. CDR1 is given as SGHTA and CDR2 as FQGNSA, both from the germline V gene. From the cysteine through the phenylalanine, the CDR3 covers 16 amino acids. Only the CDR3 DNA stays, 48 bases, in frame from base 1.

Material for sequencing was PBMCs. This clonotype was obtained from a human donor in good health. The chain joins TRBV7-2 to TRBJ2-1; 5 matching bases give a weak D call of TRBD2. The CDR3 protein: CASSFEGLITYNEQFF. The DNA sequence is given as TGTGCCAGCAGCTTTGAAGGACTGATCACCTACAATGAGCAGTTCTTC.